This entry concerns a single TCR beta chain. Its antigen is currently unknown. This specimen belongs to a study of T cell responses to AZD1222 COVID-19 vaccine. There are 17 residues in the CDR3. V lost 8 bases to trimming and J lost 0 bases, with 19 bases between them. Per germline, CDR1 SGHTA and CDR2 FQGNSA. Study-wide results and limits: Clonal diversity was possibly underestimated, and the donors were mostly white British, with more females. At study baseline, merely over 5 AZD1222 recipients were seropositive.

The protocol was immunoSEQ multiplex PCR, while the TCRdb copy is restricted to in-frame clones and leaves out a portion. The sample holds about 120,000 clones, about 90% seen once. The sequence was collected from an adult in good health. The chain has TRBV7-2 and TRBJ2-2; D is possibly TRBD2 (5 bases). The material was peripheral blood, obtained on day 0 of AZD1222 vaccination. In nucleotides, the CDR3 is TGTGCCAGCCGGTTTACGGGAACTTACCCGAACACCGGGGAGCTGTTTTTT. Its protein is CASRFTGTYPNTGELFF.